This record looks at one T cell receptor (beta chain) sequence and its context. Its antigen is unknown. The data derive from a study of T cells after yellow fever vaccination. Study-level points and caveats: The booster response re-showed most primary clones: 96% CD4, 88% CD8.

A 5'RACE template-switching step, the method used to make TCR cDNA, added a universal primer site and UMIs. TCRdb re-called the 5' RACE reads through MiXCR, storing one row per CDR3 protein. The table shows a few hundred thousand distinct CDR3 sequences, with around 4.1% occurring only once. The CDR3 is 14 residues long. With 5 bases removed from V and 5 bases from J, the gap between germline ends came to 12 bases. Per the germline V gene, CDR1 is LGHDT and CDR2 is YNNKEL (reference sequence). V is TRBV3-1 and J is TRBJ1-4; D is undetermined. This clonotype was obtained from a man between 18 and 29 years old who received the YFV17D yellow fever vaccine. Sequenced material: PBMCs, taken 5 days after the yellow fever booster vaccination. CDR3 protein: CASSETSYNEKLFF. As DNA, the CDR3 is TGTGCCAGCAGCGAAACGTCTTACAATGAAAAACTGTTTTTT.